This TCR beta chain was sequenced for a study of cytomegalovirus exposure and HLA in healthy donors (dated by TCRdb to about 2017). Regarding the complete study: In an earlier analysis of fewer than 750 of the donors, 276 Gb of sequence data and 117 million unique TCR beta sequences from about 190 million T cells were reported. Among the roughly 400 genotyped donors, approximately 76% belonged to the genetic ancestry cluster associated with self-reported Caucasian donors. An earlier analysis of nearly 600 of the donors applied high-throughput TCR beta sequencing to assess whether each TCR beta V gene segment acted as functional or pseudogenic. Five DR-DQ haplotypes were handled as single units for association and clustering because linkage in the cohort was strong. A later genetic analysis used genome-wide SNP genotypes for 398 of the 666 donors, treating that subset as a discovery cohort. Among 398 genotyped donors of the cohort, an average of around 240,000 unique TCR beta nucleotide sequences was sequenced per donor, of which approximately 19% were non-productive. The number of typed donors differed by locus: about 620-640 for A, B, C, DRB1 and DQB1; approximately 520 for DQA1; approximately 600 for DPA1; and roughly 490 for DPB1. Roughly 290 gigabases of sequencing data and around 88 million unique TCR sequences made up an early release that covered around 640 HLA-typed donors. All discovery cohort repertoires had been generated on a single sequencing platform. To predict cytomegalovirus infection status, the study brought together high-throughput TCR immunosequencing, statistical association of individual TCRs with disease status, and machine learning. Both class I and class II loci were covered by HLA typing, at four-digit resolution. The aim of the study was to test whether cataloging public T cell receptors could identify signatures of past pathogen exposure. In the later analysis, no new phenotypic data were used to find candidate immune exposures; instead, reliance was placed on TCR beta sequences and their occurrence across donors. Along with the approximately 650-subject first cohort, a separate validation cohort of approximately 110 different subjects was used. A later analysis re-examined previously published TCR beta repertoires from several hundred donors and added high-resolution HLA genotyping to investigate patterns of TCR occurrence. Alongside the repertoire data, information on donor age, sex, ethnicity and CMV serostatus was compiled. Using immunosequencing, the study profiled T cell repertoires from 666 subjects and related those repertoires to cytomegalovirus serostatus. Beyond this particular receptor, the publication reports: The presence/absence analyses assumed that sequencing depth was roughly uniform across donors, and that assumption may not be true. According to a later analysis, parvovirus B19, influenza, CMV and Epstein-Barr virus appeared linked to several top co-occurrence clusters. According to the authors, the approach could potentially be generalized to other disease states and immunological phenotypes. A further reported finding was that TCR beta sequences accurately predicted the HLA-A and HLA-B alleles for most subjects in the first cohort. This cohort had only TCR beta chains sequenced, and the lack of alpha or paired-chain data limited which features could be detected. Correlated functional status among segregating V segments might reflect linkage disequilibrium, but an unknown experimental factor could not be ruled out. V-gene and J-gene trimming of TCR beta chains was associated with a missense DCLRE1C variant in a later genetic analysis, and the association was replicated in an independent cohort. Roughly 17 rarely observed V segments, including chromosome 9 orphons, were excluded from the earlier analysis of some 590 of the donors because counts were too low. In a later analysis, HLA-associated TCR beta chains showed more clonal expansion and lower generation probabilities than non-associated chains that were equally common. The classifier was reported to diagnose cytomegalovirus status with high specificity and sensitivity in both the original cohort and the validation cohort. Broadly in line with IMGT annotations, most TCR beta V segments showed up in productive rearrangements about 87% or about 30% of the time in an earlier analysis of several hundred of the donors. The study gave a list of about 160 TCR beta chains associated with cytomegalovirus. When HLA alleles, especially DR and DQ, strongly co-occurred, TCR associations were difficult to assign to individual alleles. The only immune exposure information available for the cohort was CMV serostatus. In a later analysis, 16,951 TCR beta sequences were associated with specific HLA alleles at a false discovery rate of 0.05. Because the 87-base-pair reads could not distinguish some IMGT-functional V segments, including TRBV6-2 and TRBV6-3, those segments were excluded. The sequencing pipeline was judged likely to have produced a cluster of highly shared sequence variants as a technical artifact. A later genetic analysis reported fewer N-insertions in productive TCRs among donors in an Asian-associated ancestry cluster than the roughly 700-donor mean. In a later analysis, most CMV-associated TCR beta chains were found to appear HLA-restricted, with HLA associations seemingly driven largely by CMV exposure. Because some donors lacked HLA typing at each locus, the association tests relied only on the typed subset. In vitro tests confirmed that a few of the cytomegalovirus-associated TCR beta chains recognize cytomegalovirus antigens. According to a later analysis, TCR association rates differed among HLA loci, with DRB1 alleles showing the most associated TCRs and HLA-C alleles showing the fewest. Most TCR sequences were seen in very few donors, while some public TCRs were found in many individuals.

This clone was detected only a few times. No antigen is known for it. Within one base of it there is no much larger clone, and no base qualities were kept. The cohort was made up of 500 to 850 healthy bone marrow donors. At the time of sampling, all cohort members were nominally healthy, though unrecorded immune exposures were likely present. The donor was CMV seropositive and belonged to the group of 250 to 300 seropositive cohort members. A peripheral blood sample was provided by each donor, and peripheral blood mononuclear cells were used for TCR beta sequencing. Genomic DNA was extracted from the blood cell samples with the Qiagen DNeasy Blood Extraction Kit. Preparation of the library involved the immunoSEQ multiplex PCR assay. A mixture of 60 forward primers for TCR Vbeta segments and 13 reverse primers for TCR Jbeta segments was used in the multiplex PCR. The CDR3 region of rearranged TCR beta genes was amplified from genomic DNA by a multiplex PCR assay. Amplified TCR beta libraries were sequenced as 87-base-pair reads on the Illumina HiSeq System. On the study's bioinformatics: In a later analysis, about 80 million unique TCR beta chains were counted across the approximately 640 repertoires, and about 9.9 million of these chains were shared by at least two donors. Raw reads were error-corrected and collapsed into unique sequences with a nearest-neighbor algorithm that merged closely related sequences to remove PCR and sequencing errors. Alignment of CDR3 sequences to IMGT reference sequences was used to assign V, D and J gene segments. Each retained sequence needed at least a six-nucleotide match to both a V gene segment and a J gene segment. Rearrangements were classified as productive when the CDR3 lacked stop codons and remained in frame with V and J, and all other rearrangements were classified as non-productive. Following IMGT convention, CDR3 was defined as the stretch from the second conserved V-encoded cysteine up to the conserved J-encoded phenylalanine. The earlier analysis of 500 to 750 of the donors excluded any sequence lacking an unambiguous match to a single V gene segment. In an earlier analysis of 587 of the donors, V segments were called functional above 56.7% productive rearrangements and were called segregating when the between-donor standard deviation exceeded 5%. A statistical classification framework was built for diagnosing cytomegalovirus status from the catalog of TCR beta chain sequences. A later analysis assigned V and J genes by comparing TCR nucleotide sequences with IMGT/GENE-DB human TR gene sequences. In a later analysis, CDR3 sequences and most-parsimonious VDJ recombination scenarios were assigned using the TCRdist pipeline. In a later analysis, each TCR beta chain was defined by its CDR3 amino acid sequence together with its V-gene family, and reads without a unique V-gene family were excluded. A later analysis removed roughly 590 highly shared, low-generation-probability nucleotide sequences to deal with suspected cross-contamination and a sequencing artifact. A later analysis calculated a clonal expansion index for each public chain from normalized within-repertoire ranks of inferred template counts. In a later analysis, generation probabilities were computed using a VDJ recombination model fitted to out-of-frame rearrangements, and the results were checked against IGoR. In a later analysis, hypergeometric tests were used to score TCR-TCR, TCR-HLA and TCR-CMV co-occurrence, with a repertoire-size bias correction applied to TCR pairs. In a later analysis, false discovery rates were estimated by permuting HLA or CMV assignments 20 times. In a later analysis, co-occurring TCRs were grouped using DBSCAN, and TCRdist sequence similarity was added for clustering within HLA-allele-positive subsets. For co-occurrence clustering, repertoires with fewer than 30,000 or more than 120,000 public chains were excluded, along with a handful of repertoires with anomalous nucleotide sharing. The table was pulled from immuneACCESS by TCRdb, which kept in-frame rearrangements only. Such tables lose some clones; where checked, under half of the loss comes from unresolved V genes, and the rest has no known cause. From that table come the V and J calls and clone size; the DNA was used to work out D and trimming. The sample table shows fewer than 70,000 clones, and under 80% are seen once. The ten biggest clones cover around 13% of the sample.

Including the terminal cysteine and phenylalanine, the CDR3 comprises 14 residues. The kept DNA is CDR3 alone, 42 bases in frame from the first base. The junction shows trimming of 0 bases on V and 4 bases on J, plus 9 bases between the germline ends. Sequenced: PBMCs. The origin of this receptor is a male donor in good health and CMV-seropositive. The rearranged segments are TRBV23-1 and TRBJ1-1, with a weak D call of TRBD1 (5 bases match). TRBV23-1 is reported as an ORF; its role is uncertain. The DNA reads as follows: TGCGCCAGCAGTCAATCTGGGGCGCGCACTGAAGCTTTCTTT. The translation is CASSQSGARTEAFF.